The clone carrying this T cell receptor beta chain was counted between two and nine times. What it binds is not known. Sequencing targeted expressed TCRB transcripts, as all isolated RNA had been reverse transcribed. Each sample of naive, central memory or regulatory T cells had, on average, around 4 million reads. Produced via immunoSEQ multiplex PCR; TCRdb's table is partial and in-frame only. The sample lists approximately 160,000 clones, approximately 10% occurring once. These data are taken from a study of beta chain features in type 1 diabetes. Looking at the study overall: Patients and healthy donors were similar in age, gender and cell yields. Analysis included 107,917,701 sorted cells drawn from all samples. Overall study results and limits: Across all four CD4+ subsets, people with type 1 diabetes showed modestly shorter TCRB CDR3s.

Between the trimmed V and J ends, which lost 6 bases and 9 bases, there was a span of 15 bases. Germline V gene sequence: CDR1 KGHSH, CDR2 LQKENI. This CDR3 spans 13 amino acids. The chain links TRBV18 to TRBJ2-1, with a weak D call TRBD2 (6 bases). The clonotype comes from a man between 25 and 39 years old with type 1 diabetes. Sequenced input: central memory CD4+ T cells from blood. The CDR3 sequence is CASSLGEVREQFF. The CDR3 nucleotides are TGTGCCAGCTCTCTCGGGGAGGTGCGTGAGCAGTTCTTC.